This is a list of T cell receptor beta chains from one sample in a study of T cell repertoires in cytomegalovirus infection. These TCRs are of unknown antigen specificity. Each CDR3 protein gets one entry after TCRdb re-called the reads with MiXCR. The sample includes around 770,000 distinct CDR3 sequences, almost 30% of them seen just once. The sample was cultured CD8+ T cells from PBMCs, taken from culture after CMV antigen stimulation. Source of these receptors: a human donor in good health (CMV status not recorded). Some clones in this sample may be carry-over from other donors' samples. Each CDR3 is given with its conserved first and last residue. The D gene is left open where the match is weak.

NA	TRBV7-9	TRBJ2-1	CASSLVFTEQFF
NA	TRBV7-9	TRBJ1-4	CASSPRGISGEKLFF
NA	TRBV6-1	TRBJ2-3	CASSYGLKESTDTQYF
NA	TRBV20-1	TRBJ2-3	CSASQGYLSTDTQYF
TRBD2	TRBV15	TRBJ2-3	CATSRDISLAGRTDTQYF
NA	TRBV7-6	TRBJ1-4	CASSPYMVQEATNEKLFF
TRBD2	TRBV7-8	TRBJ2-5	CASSPGLAGAQETQYF
NA	TRBV7-6	TRBJ1-1	CASSPRQYPMNTEAFF
NA	TRBV7-9	TRBJ2-2	CARGESTNTGELFF
TRBD1	TRBV7-2	TRBJ2-3	CASSSDRVIDTQYF
TRBD1	TRBV7-3	TRBJ1-4	CASSPGTGVLTNEKLFF
NA	TRBV6-2/TRBV6-3	TRBJ1-1	CASSYDRAWKTEAFF
NA	TRBV3-1	TRBJ2-4	CASSQEFRGYIQYF
NA	TRBV6-5	TRBJ1-3	CASSTGGQRRAGNTIYF
NA	TRBV15	TRBJ2-5	CATSRDLAEIETQYF
NA	TRBV6-1	TRBJ2-2	CASSEALSYMGRTGELFF
NA	TRBV7-6	TRBJ2-1	CASSLEELGYNEQFF
TRBD2	TRBV10-2	TRBJ2-1	CASSEPLTSGGARNLQREQFF
NA	TRBV27	TRBJ2-3	CAAQEGSTDTQYF
NA	TRBV7-2	TRBJ2-3	CAIWTDNGAYF
TRBD1	TRBV7-4	TRBJ1-2	CASSFIEGADGYTF
NA	TRBV12-3/TRBV12-4	TRBJ1-2	CASSIVNRGYTF
TRBD2	TRBV7-6	TRBJ2-5	CASSAGTSGVRRQETQYF
TRBD1	TRBV7-9	TRBJ1-2	CASSPIGGGYGYTF
NA	TRBV12-3/TRBV12-4	TRBJ1-2	CAVGTDYYGYTF
TRBD1	TRBV20-1	TRBJ1-5	CSAARRDRVNNQPQHF
TRBD1	TRBV5-6	TRBJ1-6	CASSFVGTGTSPLHF
TRBD1	TRBV28	TRBJ2-1	CASSYRGIYNEQFF
NA	TRBV7-8	TRBJ2-3	CASSLTAALGTDTQYF
TRBD2	TRBV7-8	TRBJ2-1	CASSGGLAGGLYNEQFF
TRBD2	TRBV4-1	TRBJ2-1	CASSQVLAATAEQFF
NA	TRBV2	TRBJ2-1	CASSEWRNNEQFF
NA	TRBV28	TRBJ1-1	CASSLIATYPEAFF
NA	TRBV4-2	TRBJ2-1	CASSQDWGTDYNEQFF
TRBD1	TRBV28	TRBJ1-5	CASSWTGDAPEPQHF
TRBD1	TRBV7-6	TRBJ1-5	CASSYGTGAADQPQHF
NA	TRBV5-6	TRBJ2-1	CASSPIRKGTLYNEQFF
NA	TRBV27	TRBJ1-6	CASSSDPEYSPLHF
NA	TRBV3-1	TRBJ2-7	CASSQFLGPYSYEQYF
NA	TRBV6-6	TRBJ2-1	CASSYSIAPPYNEQFF
NA	TRBV7-9	TRBJ1-5	CASSRDWGDQPQHF
NA	TRBV7-6	TRBJ1-4	CASSLRGADREKLFF
NA	TRBV5-6	TRBJ1-5	CASSVGGRQPQHF
TRBD2	TRBV11-2	TRBJ2-1	CASSFGSTRRLAGILNEQFF
NA	TRBV6-5	TRBJ1-6	CASRPPGAVGTLHF
TRBD1	TRBV5-3	TRBJ1-2	CATPADRRYGYTF
NA	TRBV28	TRBJ2-1	CASSKGRTVYNEQFF
NA	TRBV19	TRBJ1-4	CASKGPATNEKLFF
NA	TRBV3-1	TRBJ1-5	CASSQGKRQPQHF
TRBD1	TRBV7-8	TRBJ2-1	CASSSRGWGIYNEQFF
TRBD1	TRBV4-1	TRBJ2-7	CASSPRTGEIGSGSYEQYF
TRBD2	TRBV7-9	TRBJ2-4	CASSPQAGGLAKNIQYF
NA	TRBV19	TRBJ1-5	CASSRGGGNQPQHF